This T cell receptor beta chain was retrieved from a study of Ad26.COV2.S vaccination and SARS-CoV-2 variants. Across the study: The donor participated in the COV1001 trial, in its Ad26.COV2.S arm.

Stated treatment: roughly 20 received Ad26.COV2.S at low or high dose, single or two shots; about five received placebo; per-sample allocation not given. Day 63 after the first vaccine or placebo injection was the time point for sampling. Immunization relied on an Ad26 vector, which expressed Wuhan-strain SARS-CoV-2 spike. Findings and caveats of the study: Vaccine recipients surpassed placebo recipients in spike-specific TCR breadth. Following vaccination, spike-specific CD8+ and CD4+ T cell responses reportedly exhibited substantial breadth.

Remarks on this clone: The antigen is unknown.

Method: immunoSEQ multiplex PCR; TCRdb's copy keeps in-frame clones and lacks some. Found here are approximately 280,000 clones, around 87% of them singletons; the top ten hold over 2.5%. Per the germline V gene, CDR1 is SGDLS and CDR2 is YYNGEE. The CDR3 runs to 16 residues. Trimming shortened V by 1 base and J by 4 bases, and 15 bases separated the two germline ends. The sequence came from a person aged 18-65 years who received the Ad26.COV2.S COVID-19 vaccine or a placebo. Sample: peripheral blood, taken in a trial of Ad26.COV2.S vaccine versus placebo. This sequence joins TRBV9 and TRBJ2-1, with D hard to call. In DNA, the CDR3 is TGTGCCAGCAGCGTACGGTGGCAGGCTGCTTACAATGAGCAGTTCTTC. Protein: CASSVRWQAAYNEQFF.